The next 2 T cell receptor beta chains were all read from a single sample in a study of cytomegalovirus exposure and HLA in healthy donors. It was with 60 Vbeta and 13 Jbeta primers that the PCR ran. The table came from immunoSEQ multiplex PCR; TCRdb's copy has only in-frame clones and leaves some out. The table has 200,000 or so clones, approximately 80% seen once. Sequencing used PBMCs. The receptors shown here come from a woman between 45 and 60 years old in good health and CMV-seropositive.

V and J are TRBV6-5 and TRBJ1-2, with TRBD1 as a possible D gene (6 bases). The CDR3 has 14 residues. The germline V gene has CDR1 MNHEY and CDR2 SVGAGI. Trimming left V 6 bases short and J 4 bases short, with 15 bases between. The DNA of the CDR3 is TGTGCCAGCAGCCTCAACAGGGACGGCTATGGCTACACCTTC. It specifies CASSLNRDGYGYTF.

The chain joins TRBV5-1 to TRBJ2-7; 11 bases fit TRBD1. The CDR3 extends over 15 amino acids. Germline trimming cut 4 bases from V and 5 bases from J; bases unmatched to any gene: 8. Looked up from germline, CDR1 is SGHRS and CDR2 is YFSETQ. Here the CDR3 reads CASSKGQGAYHEQYF. DNA for the CDR3: TGCGCCAGCAGCAAAGGACAGGGGGCGTACCACGAGCAGTACTTC.